These T cell receptor beta chains were read from a single sample in a study of identifying expanded T cells in peripheral blood. The assay was immunoSEQ multiplex PCR, and TCRdb's table has in-frame clones only and misses some. The sample records about 100,000 clones, 88% being singletons. Material: blood. The source is a person aged 18 to 70 in good health. CDR3s include the opening cysteine and the closing phenylalanine or tryptophan. The D gene is left open where the match is weak. Rows may omit the clone size; those that give it use once, few, many or a size class.

j_call: TRBJ2-1; d_call: TRBD2; v_call: TRBV7-2; clone_size: NA; cdr3_aa: CASSPQGLIHEQFF; cdr3_nt: TGTGCCAGCAGCCCTCAGGGACTAATCCATGAGCAGTTCTTC
j_call: TRBJ2-2; d_call: NA; v_call: TRBV9; clone_size: NA; cdr3_aa: CASSVTSTGELFF; cdr3_nt: TGTGCCAGCAGCGTGACCTCCACCGGGGAGCTGTTTTTT
j_call: TRBJ1-1; d_call: NA; v_call: TRBV6-6; clone_size: NA; cdr3_aa: CASTRRQKNTEAFF; cdr3_nt: TGTGCCAGCACCCGAAGACAGAAGAACACTGAAGCTTTCTTT
j_call: TRBJ1-4; d_call: NA; v_call: TRBV13; clone_size: NA; cdr3_aa: CASSLLSGAGNEKLFF; cdr3_nt: TGTGCCAGCAGCTTACTCTCTGGGGCAGGGAATGAAAAACTGTTTTTT
j_call: TRBJ2-7; d_call: TRBD2; v_call: TRBV6-5; clone_size: NA; cdr3_aa: CASSYSTSDFYEQYF; cdr3_nt: TGTGCCAGCAGTTACTCGACTAGCGATTTCTACGAGCAGTACTTC
j_call: TRBJ1-2; d_call: NA; v_call: TRBV6-6; clone_size: once; cdr3_aa: CASRQVLLDYGYTF; cdr3_nt: TGTGCCAGCAGACAGGTCCTTTTAGATTATGGCTACACCTTC
j_call: TRBJ1-3; d_call: NA; v_call: TRBV7-6; clone_size: NA; cdr3_aa: CASSLVGGSGNTIYF; cdr3_nt: TGTGCCAGCAGCTTAGTCGGTGGATCTGGAAACACCATATATTTT
j_call: TRBJ1-4; d_call: NA; v_call: TRBV30; clone_size: NA; cdr3_aa: CAWSDTSLNEKLFF; cdr3_nt: TGTGCCTGGAGTGATACCTCCCTTAATGAAAAACTGTTTTTT
j_call: TRBJ2-5; d_call: TRBD2; v_call: TRBV4-1; clone_size: NA; cdr3_aa: CASSQALAGGLETQYF; cdr3_nt: TGCGCCAGCAGCCAAGCGCTAGCGGGAGGCTTGGAGACCCAGTACTTC
j_call: TRBJ2-7; d_call: NA; v_call: TRBV19; clone_size: once; cdr3_aa: CASSRSGPGHYEQYF; cdr3_nt: TGTGCCAGTAGTCGCTCGGGCCCAGGGCATTACGAGCAGTACTTC
j_call: TRBJ2-1; d_call: TRBD1; v_call: TRBV9; clone_size: NA; cdr3_aa: CASSPEGAPNEQFF; cdr3_nt: TGTGCCAGCAGCCCAGAGGGGGCCCCCAATGAGCAGTTCTTC
j_call: TRBJ2-7; d_call: TRBD1; v_call: TRBV6-5; clone_size: NA; cdr3_aa: CASSYSDRGYEQYF; cdr3_nt: TGTGCCAGCAGTTACTCCGACAGGGGCTACGAGCAGTACTTC
j_call: TRBJ2-5; d_call: NA; v_call: TRBV4-1; clone_size: NA; cdr3_aa: CASSQRHADRETQYF; cdr3_nt: TGCGCCAGCAGCCAACGACATGCCGACAGAGAGACCCAGTACTTC
j_call: TRBJ2-3; d_call: NA; v_call: TRBV5-1; clone_size: NA; cdr3_aa: CASSLADTQYF; cdr3_nt: TGCGCCAGCAGCTTGGCAGATACGCAGTATTTT
j_call: TRBJ1-3; d_call: NA; v_call: TRBV23-1; clone_size: NA; cdr3_aa: CASSPTDRTTSRNTIYF; cdr3_nt: TGCGCCAGCAGTCCTACCGACAGAACCACGAGCCGAAACACCATATATTTT
j_call: TRBJ1-1; d_call: NA; v_call: TRBV15; clone_size: NA; cdr3_aa: CATSRDGGTEAFF; cdr3_nt: TGTGCCACCAGCAGAGATGGAGGGACTGAAGCTTTCTTT
j_call: TRBJ1-6; d_call: NA; v_call: TRBV7-9; clone_size: NA; cdr3_aa: CATGSGTNNSPLHF; cdr3_nt: TGTGCCACCGGATCGGGGACAAATAATTCACCCCTCCACTTT
j_call: TRBJ1-3; d_call: TRBD1; v_call: TRBV6-1; clone_size: few; cdr3_aa: CASSTGENTIYF; cdr3_nt: TGTGCCAGCAGTACAGGGGAAAACACCATATATTTT
j_call: TRBJ1-3; d_call: NA; v_call: TRBV9; clone_size: once; cdr3_aa: CASSVGTGNTIYF; cdr3_nt: TGTGCCAGCAGCGTAGGGACGGGAAACACCATATATTTT
j_call: TRBJ2-7; d_call: NA; v_call: TRBV5-1; clone_size: NA; cdr3_aa: CASSPSSSSYEQYF; cdr3_nt: TGCGCCAGCAGCCCTTCAAGCAGCTCCTACGAGCAGTACTTC
j_call: TRBJ1-1; d_call: TRBD1; v_call: TRBV19; clone_size: NA; cdr3_aa: CASSDRGLEGAFF; cdr3_nt: TGTGCCAGTAGCGACAGGGGGCTCGAGGGAGCTTTCTTT
j_call: TRBJ1-1; d_call: NA; v_call: TRBV6-5; clone_size: NA; cdr3_aa: CASSYSAQGTEAFF; cdr3_nt: TGTGCCAGCAGTTACTCTGCACAGGGCACTGAAGCTTTCTTT
j_call: TRBJ1-2; d_call: NA; v_call: TRBV6-5; clone_size: NA; cdr3_aa: CASSYSLGFGYTF; cdr3_nt: TGTGCCAGCAGTTACAGTTTGGGGTTTGGCTACACCTTC
j_call: TRBJ2-1; d_call: TRBD2; v_call: TRBV7-9; clone_size: NA; cdr3_aa: CASRGGGSYNEQFF; cdr3_nt: TGTGCCAGCAGGGGCGGGGGCTCCTACAATGAGCAGTTCTTC
j_call: TRBJ1-2; d_call: TRBD1; v_call: TRBV6-1; clone_size: NA; cdr3_aa: CASSVSGGDLYGYTF; cdr3_nt: TGTGCCAGCAGTGTGTCAGGGGGCGATCTCTATGGCTACACCTTC
j_call: TRBJ2-2; d_call: NA; v_call: TRBV5-5; clone_size: NA; cdr3_aa: CASSQEGFTGELFF; cdr3_nt: TGTGCCAGCAGCCAGGAAGGATTCACCGGGGAGCTGTTTTTT
j_call: TRBJ2-7; d_call: TRBD1; v_call: TRBV4-2; clone_size: NA; cdr3_aa: CASSLYSTGEKNEQYF; cdr3_nt: TGTGCCAGCAGCCTCTACTCGACAGGGGAGAAAAACGAGCAGTACTTC